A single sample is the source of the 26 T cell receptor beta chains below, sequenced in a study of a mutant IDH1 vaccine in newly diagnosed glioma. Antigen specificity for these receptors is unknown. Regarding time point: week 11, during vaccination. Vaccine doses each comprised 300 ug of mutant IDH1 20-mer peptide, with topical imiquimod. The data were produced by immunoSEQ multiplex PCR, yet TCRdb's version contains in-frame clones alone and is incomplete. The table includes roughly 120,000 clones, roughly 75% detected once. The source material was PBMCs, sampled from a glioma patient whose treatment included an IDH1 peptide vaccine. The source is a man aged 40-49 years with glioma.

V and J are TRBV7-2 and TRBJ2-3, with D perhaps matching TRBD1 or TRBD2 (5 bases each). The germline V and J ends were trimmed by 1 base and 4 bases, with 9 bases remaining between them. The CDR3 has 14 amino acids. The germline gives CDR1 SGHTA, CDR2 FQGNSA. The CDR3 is CASSLGGSADTQYF. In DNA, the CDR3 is TGTGCCAGCAGCTTAGGGGGGAGCGCAGATACGCAGTATTTT.

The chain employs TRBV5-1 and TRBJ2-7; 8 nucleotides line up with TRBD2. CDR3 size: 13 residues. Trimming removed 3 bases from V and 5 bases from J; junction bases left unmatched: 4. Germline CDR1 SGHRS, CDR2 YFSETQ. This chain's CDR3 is CASSSGTRNEQYF. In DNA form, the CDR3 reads TGCGCCAGCAGCTCGGGGACTAGGAACGAGCAGTACTTC.

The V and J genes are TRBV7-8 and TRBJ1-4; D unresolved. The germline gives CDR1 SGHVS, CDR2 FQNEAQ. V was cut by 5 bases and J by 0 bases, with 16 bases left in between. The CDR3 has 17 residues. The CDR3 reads CASSEDGVIATNEKLFF. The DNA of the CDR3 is TGTGCCAGCAGCGAAGACGGAGTAATTGCAACTAATGAAAAACTGTTTTTT.

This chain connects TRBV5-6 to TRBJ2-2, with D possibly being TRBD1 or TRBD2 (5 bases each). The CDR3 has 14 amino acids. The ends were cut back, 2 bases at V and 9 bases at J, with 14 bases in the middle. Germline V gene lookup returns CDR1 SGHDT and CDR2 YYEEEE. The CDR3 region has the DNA TGTGCCAGCAGCTTTCGGGACGGCGGCCGGGAGCTGTTTTTT. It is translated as CASSFRDGGRELFF.

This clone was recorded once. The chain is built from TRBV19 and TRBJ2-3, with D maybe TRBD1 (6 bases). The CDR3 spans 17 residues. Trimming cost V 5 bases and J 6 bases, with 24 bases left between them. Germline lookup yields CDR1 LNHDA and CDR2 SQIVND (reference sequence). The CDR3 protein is CASSAGPLTGPRDTQYF. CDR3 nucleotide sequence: TGTGCCAGTAGTGCAGGGCCCCTGACAGGCCCGAGGGATACGCAGTATTTT.

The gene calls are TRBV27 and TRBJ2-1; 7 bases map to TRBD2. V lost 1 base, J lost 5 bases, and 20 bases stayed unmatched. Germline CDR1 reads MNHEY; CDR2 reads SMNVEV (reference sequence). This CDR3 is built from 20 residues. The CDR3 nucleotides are TGTGCCAGCAGTTTATTTAGGCCCGCCTTACTAGCGTCCACAAACAATGAGCAGTTCTTC. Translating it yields CASSLFRPALLASTNNEQFF.

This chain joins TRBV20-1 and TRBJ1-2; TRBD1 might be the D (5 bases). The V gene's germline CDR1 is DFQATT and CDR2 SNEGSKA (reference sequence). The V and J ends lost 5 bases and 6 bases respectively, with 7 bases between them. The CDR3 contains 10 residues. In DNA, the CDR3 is TGCAGTGCTTCAGGGAATGGCTACACCTTC. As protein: CSASGNGYTF.

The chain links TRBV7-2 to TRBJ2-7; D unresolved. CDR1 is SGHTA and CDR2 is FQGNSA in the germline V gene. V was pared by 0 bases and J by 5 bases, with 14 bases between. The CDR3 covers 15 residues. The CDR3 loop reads CASSLALGGRNEQYF. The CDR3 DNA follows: TGTGCCAGCAGCTTAGCGCTAGGCGGACGCAACGAGCAGTACTTC.

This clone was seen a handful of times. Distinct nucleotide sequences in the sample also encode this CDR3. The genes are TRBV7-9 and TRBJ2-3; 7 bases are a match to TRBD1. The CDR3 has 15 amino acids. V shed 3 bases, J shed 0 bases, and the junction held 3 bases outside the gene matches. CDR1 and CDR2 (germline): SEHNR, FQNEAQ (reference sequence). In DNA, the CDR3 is TGTGCCAGCAGCTTGGGGACAGCTAGCACAGATACGCAGTATTTT. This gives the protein CASSLGTASTDTQYF.

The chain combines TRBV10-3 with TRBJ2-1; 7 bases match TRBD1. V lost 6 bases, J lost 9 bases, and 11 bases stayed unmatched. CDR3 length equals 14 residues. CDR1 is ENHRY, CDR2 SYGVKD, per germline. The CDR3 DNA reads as TGTGCCATCAGCAGACAGGGTCAGCCGGGTGAGCAGTTCTTC. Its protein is CAISRQGQPGEQFF.

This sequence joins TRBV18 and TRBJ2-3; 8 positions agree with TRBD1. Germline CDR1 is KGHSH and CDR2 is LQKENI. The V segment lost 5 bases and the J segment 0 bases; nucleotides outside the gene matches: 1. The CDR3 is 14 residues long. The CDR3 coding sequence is TGTGCCAGCTCAAGGACAGGGAGCACAGATACGCAGTATTTT. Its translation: CASSRTGSTDTQYF.

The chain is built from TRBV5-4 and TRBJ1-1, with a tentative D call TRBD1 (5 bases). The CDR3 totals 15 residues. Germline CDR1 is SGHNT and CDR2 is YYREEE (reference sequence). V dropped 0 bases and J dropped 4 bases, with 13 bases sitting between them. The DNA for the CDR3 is TGTGCCAGCAGCTTGGAGCGGGGGATGGTCACTGAAGCTTTCTTT. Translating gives CASSLERGMVTEAFF.

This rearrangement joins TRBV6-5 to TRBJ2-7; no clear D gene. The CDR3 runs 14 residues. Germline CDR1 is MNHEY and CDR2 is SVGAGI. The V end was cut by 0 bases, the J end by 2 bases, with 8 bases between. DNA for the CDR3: TGTGCCAGCAGTTACTCTAAAGTGACCTACGAGCAGTACTTC. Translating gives CASSYSKVTYEQYF.

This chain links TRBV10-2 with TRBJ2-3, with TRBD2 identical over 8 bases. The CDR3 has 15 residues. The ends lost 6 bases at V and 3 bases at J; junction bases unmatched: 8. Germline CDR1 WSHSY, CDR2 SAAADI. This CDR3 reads CASRIQAGATDTQYF. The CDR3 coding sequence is TGCGCCAGCAGGATTCAAGCGGGAGCAACAGATACGCAGTATTTT.

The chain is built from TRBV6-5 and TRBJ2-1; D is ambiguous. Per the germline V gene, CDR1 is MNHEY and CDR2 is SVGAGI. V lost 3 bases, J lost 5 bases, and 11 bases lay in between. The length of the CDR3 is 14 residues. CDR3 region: CASSYSPANNEQFF. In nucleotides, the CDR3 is TGTGCCAGCAGTTATAGTCCGGCAAACAATGAGCAGTTCTTC.

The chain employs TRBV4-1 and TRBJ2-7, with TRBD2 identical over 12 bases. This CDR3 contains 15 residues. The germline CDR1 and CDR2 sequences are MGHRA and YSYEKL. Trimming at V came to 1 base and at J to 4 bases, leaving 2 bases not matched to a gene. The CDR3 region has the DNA TGCGCCAGCAGCCAAGTGGGGACTAGCGGGTACGAGCAGTACTTC. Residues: CASSQVGTSGYEQYF.

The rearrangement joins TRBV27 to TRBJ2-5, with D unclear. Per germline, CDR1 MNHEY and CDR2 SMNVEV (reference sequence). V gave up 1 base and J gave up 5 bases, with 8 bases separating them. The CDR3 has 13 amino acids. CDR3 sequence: CASSLLGSETQYF. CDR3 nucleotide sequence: TGTGCCAGCAGTTTATTAGGGTCGGAGACCCAGTACTTC.

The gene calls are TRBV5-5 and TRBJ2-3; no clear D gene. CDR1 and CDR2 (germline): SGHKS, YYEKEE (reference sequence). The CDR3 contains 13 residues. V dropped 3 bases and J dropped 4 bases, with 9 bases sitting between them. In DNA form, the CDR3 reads TGTGCCAGCAGCTACGGACCGGCAGATACGCAGTATTTT. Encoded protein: CASSYGPADTQYF.

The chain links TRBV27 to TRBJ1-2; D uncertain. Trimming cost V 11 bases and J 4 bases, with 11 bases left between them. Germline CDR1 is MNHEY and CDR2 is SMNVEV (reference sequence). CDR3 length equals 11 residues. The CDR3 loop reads CASRSGYGYTF. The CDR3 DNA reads TGTGCCTCGAGAAGCGGCTATGGCTACACCTTC.

The CDR3 DNA is TGTGCCAGCTCACCTCCCGGGACAGGGGTCGAAAAACTGTTTTTT. Translating it yields CASSPPGTGVEKLFF. The chain links TRBV18 to TRBJ1-4, with 10 positions matching TRBD1. V lost 3 bases to trimming and J lost 8 bases; unmatched junction nucleotides: 6. Germline CDR1 KGHSH, CDR2 LQKENI. The CDR3 totals 15 residues.

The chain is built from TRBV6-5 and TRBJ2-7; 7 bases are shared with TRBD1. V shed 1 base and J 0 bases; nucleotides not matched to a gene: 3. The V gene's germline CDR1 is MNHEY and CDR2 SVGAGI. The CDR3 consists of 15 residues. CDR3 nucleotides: TGTGCCAGCAGTTACTGGACAGGAATCTCCTACGAGCAGTACTTC. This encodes CASSYWTGISYEQYF.

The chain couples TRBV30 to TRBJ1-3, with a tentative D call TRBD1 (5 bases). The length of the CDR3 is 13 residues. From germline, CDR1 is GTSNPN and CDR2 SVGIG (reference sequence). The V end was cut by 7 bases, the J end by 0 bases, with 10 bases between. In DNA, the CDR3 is TGTGCCTCGGACATGAGCTCTGGAAACACCATATATTTT. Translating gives CASDMSSGNTIYF.

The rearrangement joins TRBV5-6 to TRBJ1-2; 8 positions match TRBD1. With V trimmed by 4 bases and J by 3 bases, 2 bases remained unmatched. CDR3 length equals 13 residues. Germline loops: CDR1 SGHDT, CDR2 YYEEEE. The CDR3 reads CASSRGQDYGYTF. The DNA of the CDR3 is TGTGCCAGCAGCCGGGGACAGGACTATGGCTACACCTTC.

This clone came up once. The CDR3 DNA sequence: TGCGCCAGCAGCCAAGACCCCCTGGGGACAGATACGCAGTATTTT. The encoded protein is CASSQDPLGTDTQYF. The chain employs TRBV4-1 and TRBJ2-3, with unresolved D. CDR3 size: 15 residues. CDR1 MGHRA and CDR2 YSYEKL come from the germline V gene. V lost 0 bases, J lost 3 bases, and 10 bases lay in between.

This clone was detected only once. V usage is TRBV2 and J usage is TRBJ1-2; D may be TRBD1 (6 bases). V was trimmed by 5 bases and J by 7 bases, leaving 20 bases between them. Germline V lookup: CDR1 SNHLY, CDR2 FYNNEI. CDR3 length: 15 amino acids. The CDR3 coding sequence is TGTGCCAGCAGTTCCCTGGGCAGGGGATCGGGTGGCTACACCTTC. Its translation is CASSSLGRGSGGYTF. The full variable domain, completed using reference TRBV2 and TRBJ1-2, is EPEVTQTPSHQVTQMGQEVILRCVPISNHLYFYWYRQILGQKVEFLVSFYNNEISEKSEIFDDQFSVERPDGSNFTLKIRSTKLEDSAMYFCASSSLGRGSGGYTFGSGTRLTVV.

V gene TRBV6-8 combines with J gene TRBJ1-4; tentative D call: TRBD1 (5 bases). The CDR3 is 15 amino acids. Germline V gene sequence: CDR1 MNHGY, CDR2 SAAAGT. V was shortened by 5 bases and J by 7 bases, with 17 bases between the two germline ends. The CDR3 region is CASSREQGRREKLFF. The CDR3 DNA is TGTGCCAGCAGTCGGGAGCAGGGTCGACGTGAAAAACTGTTTTTT.